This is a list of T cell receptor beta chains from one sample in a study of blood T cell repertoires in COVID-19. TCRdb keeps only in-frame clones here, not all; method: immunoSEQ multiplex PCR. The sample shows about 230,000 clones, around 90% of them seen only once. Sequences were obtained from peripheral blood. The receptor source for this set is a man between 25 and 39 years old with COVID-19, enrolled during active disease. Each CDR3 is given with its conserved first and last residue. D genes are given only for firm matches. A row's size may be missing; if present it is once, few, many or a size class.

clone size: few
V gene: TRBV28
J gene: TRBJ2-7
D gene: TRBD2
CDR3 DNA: TGTGCCAGCAGCCAAACCGGGACTAGAAACGAGCAGTACTTC
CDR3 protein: CASSQTGTRNEQYF

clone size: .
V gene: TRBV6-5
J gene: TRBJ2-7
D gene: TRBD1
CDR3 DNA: TGTGCCAGCAGTAGAATCGGGACAGGGCGCTACGAGCAGTACTTC
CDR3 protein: CASSRIGTGRYEQYF

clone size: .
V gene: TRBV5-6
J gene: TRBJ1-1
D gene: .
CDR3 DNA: TGTGCCAGCAGCCCATTTGGGGAGGTTGGGGAGGGTGCTGAAGCTTTCTTT
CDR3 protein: CASSPFGEVGEGAEAFF

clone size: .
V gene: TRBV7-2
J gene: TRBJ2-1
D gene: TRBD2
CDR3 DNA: TGTGCCAGCATCCCCCGGACTAGCGGGGTAAATGAGCAGTTCTTC
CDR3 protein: CASIPRTSGVNEQFF

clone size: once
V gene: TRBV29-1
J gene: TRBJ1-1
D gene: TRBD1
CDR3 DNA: TGCAGCGTAGAGCGGGGACAGGGGATCTCTGAAGCTTTCTTT
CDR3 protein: CSVERGQGISEAFF

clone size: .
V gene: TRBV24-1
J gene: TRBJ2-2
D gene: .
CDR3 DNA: TGTGCCGCTACAGGGCAGGGCACCGGGGAGCTGTTTTTT
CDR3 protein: CAATGQGTGELFF

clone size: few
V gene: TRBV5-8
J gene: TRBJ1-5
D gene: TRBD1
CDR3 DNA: TGTGCCAGCAGCTGGGGACAGAGGAATCAGCCCCAGCATTTT
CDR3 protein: CASSWGQRNQPQHF

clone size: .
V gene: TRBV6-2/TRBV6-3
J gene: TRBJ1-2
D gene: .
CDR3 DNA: TGTGCCAGCAGTGAGACAGGCTATGGCTACACCTTC
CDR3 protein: CASSETGYGYTF

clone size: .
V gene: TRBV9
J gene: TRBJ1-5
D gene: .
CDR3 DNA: TGTGCCAGCAGCCCCCAGGGTTTACGGGATCAGCCCCAGCATTTT
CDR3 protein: CASSPQGLRDQPQHF

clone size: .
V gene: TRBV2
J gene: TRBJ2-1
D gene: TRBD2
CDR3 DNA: TGTGCCAGCAGGGGGATGACTAGCGGGCCTAATGAGCAGTTCTTC
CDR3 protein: CASRGMTSGPNEQFF

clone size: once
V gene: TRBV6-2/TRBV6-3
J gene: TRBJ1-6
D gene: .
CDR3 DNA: TGTGCCAGCAGTTCCATTCGGGATTCACCCCTCCACTTT
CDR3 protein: CASSSIRDSPLHF

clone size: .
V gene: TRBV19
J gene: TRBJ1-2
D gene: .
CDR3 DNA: TGTGCCAGTAGTTCGCCTCAGGGAGGAAACTATGGCTACACCTTC
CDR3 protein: CASSSPQGGNYGYTF

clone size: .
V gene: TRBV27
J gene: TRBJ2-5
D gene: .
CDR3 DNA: TGTGCCAGCAGTTTTAAAGAGACCCAGTACTTC
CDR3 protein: CASSFKETQYF

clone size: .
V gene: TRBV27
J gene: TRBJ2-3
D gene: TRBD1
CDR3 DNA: TGTGCCAGCAGTTTATCGACCGGGACAGGGAGCACAGATACGCAGTATTTT
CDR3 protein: CASSLSTGTGSTDTQYF

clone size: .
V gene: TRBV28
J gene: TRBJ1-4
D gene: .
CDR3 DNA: TGTGCCAGCAGTATCAGGGAATTAACAACTAATGAAAAACTGTTTTTT
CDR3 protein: CASSIRELTTNEKLFF

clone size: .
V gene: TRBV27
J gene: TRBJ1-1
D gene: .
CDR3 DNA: TGTGCCAGCAGTTTCAGGGGCCTGAACACTGAAGCTTTCTTT
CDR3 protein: CASSFRGLNTEAFF

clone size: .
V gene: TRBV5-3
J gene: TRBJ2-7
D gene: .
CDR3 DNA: TGTGCCAGAAGCTTGGGGATAAGGGGCTACGAGCAGTACTTC
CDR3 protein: CARSLGIRGYEQYF

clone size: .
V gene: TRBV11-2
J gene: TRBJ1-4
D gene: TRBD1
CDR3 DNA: TGTGCCAGCAGCCTGGACAGGGTGGGTGAAAAACTGTTTTTT
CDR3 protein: CASSLDRVGEKLFF

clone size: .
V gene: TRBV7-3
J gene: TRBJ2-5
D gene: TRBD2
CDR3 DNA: TGTGCCAGCAGCTCCCAGCCCTCGGGAGGAGCAGAGACCCAGTACTTC
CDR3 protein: CASSSQPSGGAETQYF

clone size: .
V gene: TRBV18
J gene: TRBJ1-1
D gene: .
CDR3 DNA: TGTGCCAGCTCACCGGGACAAAGCGGGGCGAACACTGAAGCTTTCTTT
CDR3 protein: CASSPGQSGANTEAFF

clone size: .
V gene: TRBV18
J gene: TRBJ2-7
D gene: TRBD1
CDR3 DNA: TGTGCCAGCTCACCTAACAGGGGTTACGAGCAGTACTTC
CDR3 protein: CASSPNRGYEQYF

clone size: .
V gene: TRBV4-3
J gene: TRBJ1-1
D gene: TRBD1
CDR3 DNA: TGCGCCAGCAGCCAGTGGGGGACAGGGGGCGACACTGAAGCTTTCTTT
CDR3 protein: CASSQWGTGGDTEAFF

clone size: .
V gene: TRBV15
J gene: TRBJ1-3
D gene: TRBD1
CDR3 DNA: TGTGCCACCAGCTGGGGACAGGGGAGGGGTGGAAACACCATATATTTT
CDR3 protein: CATSWGQGRGGNTIYF

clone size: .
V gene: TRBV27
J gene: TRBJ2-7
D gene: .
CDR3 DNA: TGTGCCAGCAGTGGACACCGCGAGCAGTACTTC
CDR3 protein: CASSGHREQYF

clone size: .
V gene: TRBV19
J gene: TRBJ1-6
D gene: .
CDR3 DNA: TGTGCCAGTAGTATTCAAGCGAGTTTAACCTCCTATAATTCACCCCTCCACTTT
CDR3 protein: CASSIQASLTSYNSPLHF

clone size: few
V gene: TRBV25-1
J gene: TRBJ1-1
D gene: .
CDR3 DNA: TGTGCCAGCAGTGAATATCAACAGGGAAGGGCTTTCTTT
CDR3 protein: CASSEYQQGRAFF

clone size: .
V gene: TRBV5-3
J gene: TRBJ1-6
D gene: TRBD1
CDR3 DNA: TGTGCCAGAAGCCCGAGGACAGGTCTTTCACCCCTCCACTTT
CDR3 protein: CARSPRTGLSPLHF